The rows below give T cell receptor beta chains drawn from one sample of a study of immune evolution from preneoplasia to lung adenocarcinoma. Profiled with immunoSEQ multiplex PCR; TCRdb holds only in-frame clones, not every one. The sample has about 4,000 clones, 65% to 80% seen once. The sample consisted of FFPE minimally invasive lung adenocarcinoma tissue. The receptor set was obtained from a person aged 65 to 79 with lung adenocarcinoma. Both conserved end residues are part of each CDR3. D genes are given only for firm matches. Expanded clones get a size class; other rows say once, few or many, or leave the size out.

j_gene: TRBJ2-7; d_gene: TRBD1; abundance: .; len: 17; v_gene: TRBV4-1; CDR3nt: TGCGCCAGCAGCCAACATGGGGGGGACAGGGAGACCAACGAGCAGTACTTC; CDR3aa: CASSQHGGDRETNEQYF
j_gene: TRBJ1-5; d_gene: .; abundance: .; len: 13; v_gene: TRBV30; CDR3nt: TGTGCCTGGGATAACAGTGGCAATCAGCCCCAGCATTTT; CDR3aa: CAWDNSGNQPQHF
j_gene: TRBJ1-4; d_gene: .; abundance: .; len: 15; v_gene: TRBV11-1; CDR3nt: TGTGCCAGCAGCTTCTTCGGGGGCCTTAATGAAAAACTGTTTTTT; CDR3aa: CASSFFGGLNEKLFF
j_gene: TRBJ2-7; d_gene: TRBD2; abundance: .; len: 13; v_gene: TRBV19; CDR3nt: TGTGCCAGTAGTCGGCTAGCGGGTGACGAGCAGTACTTC; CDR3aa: CASSRLAGDEQYF
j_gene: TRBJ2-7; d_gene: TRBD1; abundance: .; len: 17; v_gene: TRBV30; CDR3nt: TGTGCCTGGAGTCTACTACGGCAACAGGGGGCTTTGTACGAGCAGTACTTC; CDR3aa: CAWSLLRQQGALYEQYF
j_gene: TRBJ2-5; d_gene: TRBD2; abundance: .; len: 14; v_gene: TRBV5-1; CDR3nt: TGCGCCAGCAGCATCGGGACTACTGGCGAGACCCGGTACTTC; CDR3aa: CASSIGTTGETRYF
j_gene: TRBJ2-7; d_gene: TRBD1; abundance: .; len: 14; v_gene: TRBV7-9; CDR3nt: TGTGCCAGCAGCTTCGGACAGGTGGCGGACGAGCAGTACTTC; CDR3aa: CASSFGQVADEQYF
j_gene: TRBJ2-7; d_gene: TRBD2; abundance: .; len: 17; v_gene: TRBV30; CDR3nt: TGTGCCTGGAGGGCAGGGACTAGCGGGAGTACTCTTGGCGAGCAGTACTTC; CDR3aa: CAWRAGTSGSTLGEQYF
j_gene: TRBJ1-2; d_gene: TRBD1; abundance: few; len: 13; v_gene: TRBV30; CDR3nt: TGTGCCTGGAGTTCCGACAGGGGGTATGGCTACACCTTC; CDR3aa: CAWSSDRGYGYTF
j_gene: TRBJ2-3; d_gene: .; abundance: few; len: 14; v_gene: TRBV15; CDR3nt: TGTGCCACCAGTACGAGTGGGGGCACAGATACGCAGTATTTT; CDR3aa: CATSTSGGTDTQYF
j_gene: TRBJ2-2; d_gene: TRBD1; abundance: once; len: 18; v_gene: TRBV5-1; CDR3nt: TGCGCCAGCAGCTGGGGACAGGTAGGTCGGTATGCGTTCGGGGAGCTGTTTTTT; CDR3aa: CASSWGQVGRYAFGELFF
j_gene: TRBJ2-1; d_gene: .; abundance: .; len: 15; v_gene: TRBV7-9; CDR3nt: TGTGCCAGCAGCTTAGATTTGGGAATCGGCAATGAGCAGTTCTTC; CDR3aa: CASSLDLGIGNEQFF
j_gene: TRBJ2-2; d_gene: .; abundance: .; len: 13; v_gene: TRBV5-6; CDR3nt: TGTGCCAGCAGCCAGACCAGGGGCGGGGAGCTGTTTTTT; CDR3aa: CASSQTRGGELFF
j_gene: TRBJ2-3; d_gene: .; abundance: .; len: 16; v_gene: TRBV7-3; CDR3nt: TGTGCCAGCAGCTTAACGTCGGCAGAAGGGTCAGATACGCAGTATTTT; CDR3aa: CASSLTSAEGSDTQYF
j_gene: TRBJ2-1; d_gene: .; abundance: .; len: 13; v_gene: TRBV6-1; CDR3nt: TGTGCCAGCAGTGAGGTGCCGGCGGATGAGCAGTTCTTC; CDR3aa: CASSEVPADEQFF
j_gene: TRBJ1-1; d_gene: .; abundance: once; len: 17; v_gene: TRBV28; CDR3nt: TGTGCCAGCGGCCATAACTTGGCGGGGGACGAAAACACTGAAGCTTTCTTT; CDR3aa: CASGHNLAGDENTEAFF
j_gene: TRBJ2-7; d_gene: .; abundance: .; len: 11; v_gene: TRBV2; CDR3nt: TGTGCCAGCAGCGGACCTTACGAGCAGTACTTC; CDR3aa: CASSGPYEQYF
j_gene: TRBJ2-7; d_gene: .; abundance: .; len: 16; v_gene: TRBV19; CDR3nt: TGTGCCAGTAGACCCTTTCTGGAGGCGGGGCTGCACGAGCAGTACTTC; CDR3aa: CASRPFLEAGLHEQYF
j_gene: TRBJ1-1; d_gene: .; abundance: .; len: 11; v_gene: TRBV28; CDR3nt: TGTGCCAGCAGTGGACAGACAGAAGCTTTCTTT; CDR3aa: CASSGQTEAFF
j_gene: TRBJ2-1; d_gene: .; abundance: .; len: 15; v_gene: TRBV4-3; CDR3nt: TGCGCCAGCAGCCCAGGACCCATCTCCTACAATGAGCAGTTCTTC; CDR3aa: CASSPGPISYNEQFF
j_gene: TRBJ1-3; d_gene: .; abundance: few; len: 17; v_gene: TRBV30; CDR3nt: TGTGCCTGGAGTGGGTTTATGGGGGGGAACTCTGGAAACACCATATATTTT; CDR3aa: CAWSGFMGGNSGNTIYF
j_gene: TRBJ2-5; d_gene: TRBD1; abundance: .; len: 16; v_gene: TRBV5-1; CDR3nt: TGCGCCAGCAGCAGACAAACCGGGACAGGGGTAGAGACCCAGTACTTC; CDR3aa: CASSRQTGTGVETQYF
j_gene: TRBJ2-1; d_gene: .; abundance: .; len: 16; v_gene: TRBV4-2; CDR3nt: TGTGCCAGCAGCCAAGAGTTCGCGGGATCCAGGGATGAGCAGTTCTTC; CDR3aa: CASSQEFAGSRDEQFF
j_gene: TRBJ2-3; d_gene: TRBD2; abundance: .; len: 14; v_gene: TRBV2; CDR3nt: TGTGCCAGCAGTGACGCGGGGGGGCCTCTGACGCAGTATTTT; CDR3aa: CASSDAGGPLTQYF
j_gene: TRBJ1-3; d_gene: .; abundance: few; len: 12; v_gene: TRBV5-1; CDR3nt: TGCGCCAGCAGCTTTGACGGGGACACCATATATTTT; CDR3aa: CASSFDGDTIYF
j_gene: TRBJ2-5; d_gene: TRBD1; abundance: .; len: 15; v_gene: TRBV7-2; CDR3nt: TGTGCCAGCAGCTTAGTCTTTCGGGACAGAGAGACCCAGTACTTC; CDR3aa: CASSLVFRDRETQYF
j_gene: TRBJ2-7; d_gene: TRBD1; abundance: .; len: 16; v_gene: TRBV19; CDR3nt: TGTGCCAGTAGTATATCAACCGGGACAGGATCCTACGAGCAGTACTTC; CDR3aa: CASSISTGTGSYEQYF
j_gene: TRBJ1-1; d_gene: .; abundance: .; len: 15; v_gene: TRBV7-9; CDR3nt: TGTGCCAGCAGCTTAGAACAGCCGGTGGGCACTGAAGCTTTCTTT; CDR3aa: CASSLEQPVGTEAFF
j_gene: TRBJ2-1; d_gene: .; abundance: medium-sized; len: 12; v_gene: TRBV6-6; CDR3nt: TGTGCCAGCAGTAAAAGGGTTGATGAGCAGTTCTTC; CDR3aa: CASSKRVDEQFF
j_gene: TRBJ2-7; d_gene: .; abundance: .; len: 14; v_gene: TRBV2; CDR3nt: TGTGCCAGCCGTGCAGAAATTAGCTCCTACGAGCAGTACTTC; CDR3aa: CASRAEISSYEQYF
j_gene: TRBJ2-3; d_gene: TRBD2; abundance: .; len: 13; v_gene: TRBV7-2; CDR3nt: TGTGCCAGCAGCCCTGCCTTAGCGGGGACGCAGTATTTT; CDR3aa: CASSPALAGTQYF
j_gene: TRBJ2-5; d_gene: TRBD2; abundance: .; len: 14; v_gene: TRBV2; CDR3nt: TGTGCCAGCAGTTTAGAGGGCGGGGGGGAGACCCAGTACTTC; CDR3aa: CASSLEGGGETQYF
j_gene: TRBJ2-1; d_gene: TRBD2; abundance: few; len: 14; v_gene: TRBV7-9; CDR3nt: TGTGCCACAAAGCGGGAGAGCTCCTACAATGAGCAGTTCTTC; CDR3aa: CATKRESSYNEQFF
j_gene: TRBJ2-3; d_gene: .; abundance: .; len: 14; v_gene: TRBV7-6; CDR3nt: TGTGCCAGCAGCTTAACGGGGCCCGAAGATACGCAGTATTTT; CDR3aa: CASSLTGPEDTQYF
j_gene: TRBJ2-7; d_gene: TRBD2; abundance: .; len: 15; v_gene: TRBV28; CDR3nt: TGTGCCAGCAGATATGGAGGGACTAGCGCTCTCGAGCAGTACTTC; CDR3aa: CASRYGGTSALEQYF